This T cell receptor (beta chain) was sequenced during a study of blood T cell repertoires in COVID-19. Across the study: The United States, Italy and Spain supplied acute and convalescent COVID-19 samples. T cells, B-cell-depleted T cells, or PBMCs provided the cDNA or gDNA that served as material.

Authors' methods: Reference gene primer amplification yielded estimated nucleated cell counts. Profiled with immunoSEQ multiplex PCR; TCRdb holds only in-frame clones, not every one. V, J and clone size are those of that table, while D and trimming were read from the DNA. The table lists tens of thousands of clones, 85% of them singletons. This receptor was identified in a human donor in a cohort sampled during active COVID-19. The sequenced sample was peripheral blood.

The CDR3 nucleotides read TGCGCCAGCAGTGAGTCGGGCCTCCCCTATACGCAGTATTTT. Translated, it gives CASSESGLPYTQYF. This chain links TRBV10-1 with TRBJ2-3; no clear D gene. This CDR3 comprises 14 residues. In germline, CDR1 is WNHNN, CDR2 SYGVQD (reference sequence). V lost 0 bases and J lost 7, with 11 bases in between.